Listed below are T cell receptor beta chains from one sample, sequenced in a study of beta chain features in type 1 diabetes. Only in-frame clones appear in the TCRdb table, and some are missing; sequencing was by immunoSEQ multiplex PCR. Among 500,000 to 850,000 clones listed, about 14% were seen once. Sample: naive CD4+ T cells from blood. The receptor source for this set is a man aged 18 to 30 with type 1 diabetes. Each CDR3 is given with its conserved first and last residue. The order of the fields is clone size, J gene, D gene, V gene, CDR3 DNA, CDR3 protein. D genes are given only for firm matches. Clone size is given for some rows only: seen once, a few or many times, or a class if the clone is expanded.

-,TRBJ2-7,TRBD2,TRBV6-6,TGTGCCAGCAGCCCGACTAGCGGACCCTACGAGCAGTACTTC,CASSPTSGPYEQYF
few,TRBJ1-5,-,TRBV6-5,TGTGCCAGCAGTCTTAGGAGAGGGGTCTATCAGCCCCAGCATTTT,CASSLRRGVYQPQHF
-,TRBJ1-2,-,TRBV29-1,TGCAGCGTTGAACCCTGGGGGCAGGCTAACTATGGCTACACCTTC,CSVEPWGQANYGYTF
few,TRBJ2-7,-,TRBV6-5,TGTGCCACATTACGGGGCCTCGGTTACGAGCAGTACTTC,CATLRGLGYEQYF
-,TRBJ2-2,TRBD2,TRBV7-9,TGTGCCAGCAGCTCTTCGGGGGGAACCGGGGAGCTGTTTTTT,CASSSSGGTGELFF
-,TRBJ1-2,-,TRBV25-1,TGTGCCAGCAGTGAAAGGGGGAGTTTCTATGGCTACACCTTC,CASSERGSFYGYTF
few,TRBJ1-3,-,TRBV29-1,TGCAGCGTTGTTAAGATCTCTGGAAACACCATATATTTT,CSVVKISGNTIYF
few,TRBJ1-1,TRBD1,TRBV5-1,TGCGCCAGCAGCCCAGGACAGGGGGCTTCGAACACTGAAGCTTTCTTT,CASSPGQGASNTEAFF
few,TRBJ2-5,-,TRBV5-6,TGTGCCAGCAGTCCCGGGACCATGTTGGGGACCCAGTACTTC,CASSPGTMLGTQYF
-,TRBJ2-7,-,TRBV7-9,TGTGCCAGCAGCTTATCGCTCTACGAGCAGTACTTC,CASSLSLYEQYF
-,TRBJ1-2,TRBD1,TRBV30,TGTGCCTGGGGACAGGGGATAGCCTATGGCTACACCTTC,CAWGQGIAYGYTF
few,TRBJ1-2,-,TRBV4-3,TGCGCCAGCAGCCCCCAACTCACAGGGAACTATGGCTACACCTTC,CASSPQLTGNYGYTF
-,TRBJ2-7,TRBD1,TRBV4-2,TGTGCCAGCAGCCGAGACAGGGCCTCCTACGAGCAGTACTTC,CASSRDRASYEQYF
-,TRBJ2-1,-,TRBV6-5,TGTGCCGTCCGTAAGGGGTCCCGGTCCAATGAGCAGTTCTTC,CAVRKGSRSNEQFF
-,TRBJ1-1,-,TRBV6-5,TGTGCCAGCCTGAGAACAGGTTCGAGGGGTGAAGCTTTCTTT,CASLRTGSRGEAFF
few,TRBJ2-7,-,TRBV7-2,TGTGCCAGCAGCTTAGCCGGGGTCAACGAGCAGTACTTC,CASSLAGVNEQYF
-,TRBJ2-7,TRBD1,TRBV7-9,TGTGCCAGCAGACCTGGACAGGGCTCCTACGAGCAGTACTTC,CASRPGQGSYEQYF
-,TRBJ1-5,-,TRBV6-6,TGTGCCAGCAATCCAATAGGACGGGACAATCAGCCCCAGCATTTT,CASNPIGRDNQPQHF
-,TRBJ1-4,TRBD1,TRBV7-2,TGTGCCAGCAGTCGACAGGGCGGTGAAAAACTGTTTTTT,CASSRQGGEKLFF
-,TRBJ2-1,TRBD2,TRBV30,TGTGCCTGGAGTGGGACTAGTTGGTACAATGAGCAGTTCTTC,CAWSGTSWYNEQFF
few,TRBJ1-1,TRBD1,TRBV5-1,TGCGCCAGCAGCCCCGGGACAGGAAACACTGAAGCTTTCTTT,CASSPGTGNTEAFF
few,TRBJ2-3,TRBD2,TRBV14,TGTGCCAGCAGCCCTAGACTAGCGGGTGAGCAGTATTTT,CASSPRLAGEQYF
few,TRBJ2-1,-,TRBV10-1,TGCGCCAGCAGTCGGGGGATTTTACAGGAGCAGTTCTTC,CASSRGILQEQFF
few,TRBJ1-4,-,TRBV7-2,TGTGCCAGCAGCTCCAGAGAATTGAATGAAAAACTGTTTTTT,CASSSRELNEKLFF
few,TRBJ2-6,TRBD1,TRBV27,TGTGCCAGCAAAATCGACAGGGGAGGACCTGGGGCCAACGTCCTGACTTTC,CASKIDRGGPGANVLTF
few,TRBJ1-5,-,TRBV5-8,TGTGCCAGCAGGCGACAGCCCCAGCATTTT,CASRRQPQHF
-,TRBJ1-3,-,TRBV7-8,TGTGCCAGCAGTCCCACAGGTTCTCGGAACACCATATATTTT,CASSPTGSRNTIYF
-,TRBJ1-1,-,TRBV7-3,TGTGCCAGCAGCTTCGGACGGTTGGGCACTGAAGCTTTCTTT,CASSFGRLGTEAFF
-,TRBJ1-5,TRBD1,TRBV6-6,TGTGCCAGCAGTTACCCCGACAGGGCCCTCAATCAGCCCCAGCATTTT,CASSYPDRALNQPQHF
few,TRBJ2-7,TRBD1,TRBV7-2,TGTGCCAGCAGCGGACAGGGCTACGAGCAGTACTTC,CASSGQGYEQYF
-,TRBJ2-5,-,TRBV4-3,TGCGCCAGCAGCCAGGCCCTTGGGGGCTTTGGGGAGACCCAGTACTTC,CASSQALGGFGETQYF
-,TRBJ2-1,TRBD2,TRBV25-1,TGTGCCAGCGTGGGTCCGGGGCGGGAGGCAAATGAGCAGTTCTTC,CASVGPGREANEQFF
-,TRBJ2-5,-,TRBV28,TGTGCCAGCAGTCCCATGGTTCAAGAGACCCAGTACTTC,CASSPMVQETQYF
-,TRBJ2-5,TRBD1,TRBV11-1,TGTGCCAGCAGCCTGGACAGGGCCTTCCAAGAGACCCAGTACTTC,CASSLDRAFQETQYF
few,TRBJ2-7,-,TRBV28,TGTGCCAGCAGTTTTTTAGGGGAAGCCTACGAGCAGTACTTC,CASSFLGEAYEQYF
-,TRBJ2-7,TRBD2,TRBV28,TGTGCCAGCAGGATTAGCGGGAGTACTTACGAGCAGTACTTC,CASRISGSTYEQYF
-,TRBJ2-1,-,TRBV19,TGTGCCAGTACCGAGGCCGGGACCGCGGATGAGCAGTTCTTC,CASTEAGTADEQFF
-,TRBJ1-5,-,TRBV29-1,TGCAGCGTTAATTTCGGTAGCAATCAGCCCCAGCATTTT,CSVNFGSNQPQHF